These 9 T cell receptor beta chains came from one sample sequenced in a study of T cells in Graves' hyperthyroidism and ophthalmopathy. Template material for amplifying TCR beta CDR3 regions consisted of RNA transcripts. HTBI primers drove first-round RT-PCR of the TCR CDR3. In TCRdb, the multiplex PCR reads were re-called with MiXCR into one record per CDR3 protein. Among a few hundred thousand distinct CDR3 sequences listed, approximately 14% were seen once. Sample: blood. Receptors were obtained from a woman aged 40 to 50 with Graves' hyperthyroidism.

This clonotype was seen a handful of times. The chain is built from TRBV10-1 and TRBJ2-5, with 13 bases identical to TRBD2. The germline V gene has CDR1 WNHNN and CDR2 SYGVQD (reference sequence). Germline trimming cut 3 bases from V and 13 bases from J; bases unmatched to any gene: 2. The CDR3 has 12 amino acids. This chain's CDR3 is CASSDGTSGTYF. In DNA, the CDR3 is TGCGCCAGCAGTGACGGGACTAGCGGGACGTACTTC.

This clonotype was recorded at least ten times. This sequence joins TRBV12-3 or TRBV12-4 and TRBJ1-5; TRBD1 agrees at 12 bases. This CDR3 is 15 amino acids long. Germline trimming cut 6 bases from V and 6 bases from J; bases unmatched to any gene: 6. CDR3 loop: CASSLGQGASQPQHF. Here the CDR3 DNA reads TGTGCCAGCAGCCTGGGACAGGGGGCGAGTCAGCCCCAGCATTTT.

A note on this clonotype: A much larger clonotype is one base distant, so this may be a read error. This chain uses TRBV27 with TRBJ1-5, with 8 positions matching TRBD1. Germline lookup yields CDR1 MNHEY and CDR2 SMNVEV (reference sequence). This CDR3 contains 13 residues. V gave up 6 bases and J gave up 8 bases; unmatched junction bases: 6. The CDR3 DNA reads TGTGCCAGCAGAGGGCCAGGGGGCGAGCCCCAGCATTTT. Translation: CASRGPGGEPQHF.

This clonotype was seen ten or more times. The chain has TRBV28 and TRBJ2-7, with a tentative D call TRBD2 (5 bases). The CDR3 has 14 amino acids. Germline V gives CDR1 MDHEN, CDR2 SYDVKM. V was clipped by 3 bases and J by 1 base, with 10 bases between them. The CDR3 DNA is TGTGCCAGCAGTTTCCGGGGAACTTCCTACGAGCAGTACTTC. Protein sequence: CASSFRGTSYEQYF.

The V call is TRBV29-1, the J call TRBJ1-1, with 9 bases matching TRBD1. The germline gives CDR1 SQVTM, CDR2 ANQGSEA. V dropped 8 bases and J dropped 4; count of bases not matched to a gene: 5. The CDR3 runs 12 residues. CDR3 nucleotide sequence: TGCAGCATCGACAGGGGGTTCACTGAAGCTTTCTTT. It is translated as CSIDRGFTEAFF.

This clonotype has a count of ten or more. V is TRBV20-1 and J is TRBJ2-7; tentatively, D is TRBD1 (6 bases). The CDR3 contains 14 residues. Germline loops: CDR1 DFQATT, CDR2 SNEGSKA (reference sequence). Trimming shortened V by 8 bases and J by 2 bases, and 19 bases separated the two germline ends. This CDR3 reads CSPEISGQPYEQYF. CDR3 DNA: TGCAGTCCGGAAATATCGGGACAACCCTACGAGCAGTACTTC.

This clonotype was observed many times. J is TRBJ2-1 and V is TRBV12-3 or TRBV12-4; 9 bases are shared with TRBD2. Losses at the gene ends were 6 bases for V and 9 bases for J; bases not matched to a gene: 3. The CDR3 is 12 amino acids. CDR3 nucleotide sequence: TGTGCCAGCAGCCTGACTAGCGGTGAGCAGTTCTTC. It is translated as CASSLTSGEQFF.

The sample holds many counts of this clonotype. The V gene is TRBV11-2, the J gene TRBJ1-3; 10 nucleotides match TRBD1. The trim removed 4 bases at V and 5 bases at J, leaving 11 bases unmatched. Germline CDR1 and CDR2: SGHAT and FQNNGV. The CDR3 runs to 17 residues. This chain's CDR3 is CASSSAGTGVKRNTIYF. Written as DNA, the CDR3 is TGTGCCAGCAGCTCAGCCGGGACAGGGGTAAAGAGAAACACCATATATTTT.

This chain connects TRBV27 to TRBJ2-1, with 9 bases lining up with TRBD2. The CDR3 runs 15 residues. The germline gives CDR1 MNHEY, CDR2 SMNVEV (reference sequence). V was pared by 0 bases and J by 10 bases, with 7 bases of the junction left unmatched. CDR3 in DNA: TGTGCCAGCAGTTTATCTCTAGCGGGATCCTACGAGCAGTTCTTC. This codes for CASSLSLAGSYEQFF.